This TCR beta chain is drawn from a study of blood T cell repertoires in COVID-19. The protocol was immunoSEQ multiplex PCR, while the TCRdb copy is restricted to in-frame clones and leaves out a portion. Altogether some 190,000 clones are present, 89% being singletons, with the ten largest covering 2% to 2.5%. In this sample, this clone turned up once. Trimming removed 4 bases at V and 3 bases at J, with 12 bases between. The germline CDR1 and CDR2 sequences are SGHAT and FQNNGV. The CDR3 is 15 residues long. This receptor was taken from a middle-aged woman with acute COVID-19. The material sequenced was PBMCs or T cells enriched from blood (not recorded which). This chain links TRBV11-2 with TRBJ1-4; D might be TRBD1 (6 bases). In nucleotides, the CDR3 is TGTGCCAGCAGCTCCTACAGGGTTCCTAATGAAAAACTGTTTTTT. Translated: CASSSYRVPNEKLFF. Filled out from reference TRBV11-2 and TRBJ1-4, the complete variable domain reads EAGVAQSPRYKIIEKRQSVAFWCNPISGHATLYWYQQILGQGPKLLIQFQNNGVVDDSQLPKDRFSAERLKGVDSTLKIQPAKLEDSAVYLCASSSYRVPNEKLFFGSGTQLSVL.